This TCR beta chain stems from a study of T-cell reconstitution after alpha-beta-depleted transplantation in children. Unique molecular identifiers were incorporated during preparation of the TCRbeta library. TCRdb fed the PCR reads into MiXCR, producing one record per CDR3 protein. The table has approximately 230,000 distinct CDR3 sequences, roughly 25% seen once; the top ten hold around 4.8%. The study's findings and limits: Some patients owed their high day-60 TCRbeta diversity to surviving recipient T cells and thymic progenitors. Several hundred expanded graft clones reportedly gave rise to the alpha-beta T cells present about two months after transplant.

In germline, CDR1 is KGHSH, CDR2 LQKENI. Trimming took 2 bases from V and 0 from J, leaving 9 bases between them. The CDR3 totals 15 residues. This clonotype was detected once. Its antigen is not identified. The gene calls are TRBV18 and TRBJ2-3; D not resolved. The source material was PBMCs, mostly from graft donor cells, sampled 360 days after TCRalphabeta/CD19-depleted stem cell transplant. The origin of this receptor is a female patient aged 2 to 10 who had a stem cell transplant for congenital amegakaryocytic thrombocytopenia, so the T cells may come from the graft donor. CDR3 sequence: CASSPSYSSTDTQYF. In DNA, the CDR3 is TGTGCCAGCTCACCAAGTTACTCTAGCACAGATACGCAGTATTTT.